This entry lists 30 T cell receptor beta chains sequenced from one sample in a study of early T cells in non-severe SARS-CoV-2 infection. MiXCR, applied by TCRdb to the 5' RACE reads, yields one record per CDR3 protein. The sample shows fewer than 70,000 distinct CDR3 sequences, roughly 4.5% of them seen only once. The material sequenced was whole blood, taken at baseline. All receptors derive from an adult who was a healthcare worker with PCR-confirmed SARS-CoV-2 infection or an uninfected control (not recorded which). The donor label of this sample is uncertain.

This clonotype was counted many times. V usage is TRBV7-9 and J usage is TRBJ1-1; 8 bases map to TRBD1. The CDR3 runs 15 residues. The J segment lost 1 base and the V segment lost 0 bases, leaving 1 base of the junction unmatched. Germline lookup yields CDR1 SEHNR and CDR2 FQNEAQ (reference sequence). In DNA, the CDR3 is TGTGCCAGCAGCTTAGCACAGGGGGGGAACACTGAAGCTTTCTTT. This gives the protein CASSLAQGGNTEAFF.

This clonotype was observed a few times. The chain is built from TRBV5-1 and TRBJ2-1, with 8 bases lining up with TRBD2. The CDR3 has 15 amino acids. Germline assignment: CDR1 SGHRS and CDR2 YFSETQ. J gave up 8 bases and V 4 bases, and 11 bases lay outside the gene matches. CDR3 sequence: CASSPSFAGGHEQFF. CDR3 coding DNA: TGCGCCAGCAGCCCGTCCTTTGCGGGGGGACATGAGCAGTTCTTC.

This clonotype was seen a few times. The chain links TRBV29-1 to TRBJ2-7; D is possibly TRBD2 (6 bases). The V end was cut by 6 bases, the J end by 4 bases, with 16 bases between. CDR1 is SQVTM, CDR2 ANQGSEA, per germline. The CDR3 is made up of 13 amino acids. Here the CDR3 reads CSVAGTGNYEQYF. As DNA, the CDR3 is TGCAGCGTCGCCGGGACTGGTAATTACGAGCAGTACTTC.

This clonotype appeared many times. J is TRBJ1-4 and V is TRBV7-9; no firm D call. V shed 5 bases and J shed 0 bases, with 10 bases lying between them. Germline assignment: CDR1 SEHNR and CDR2 FQNEAQ (reference sequence). The CDR3 is 15 residues long. CDR3 sequence: CASSPDGATNEKLFF. The CDR3 nucleotides are TGTGCCAGCAGCCCCGACGGTGCAACTAATGAAAAACTGTTTTTT.

The V call is TRBV19, the J call TRBJ1-5; weak D call: TRBD1 (6 bases). This CDR3 contains 15 residues. The ends were cut back, 4 bases at V and 0 bases at J, with 10 bases in the middle. Germline lookup yields CDR1 LNHDA and CDR2 SQIVND (reference sequence). The CDR3 nucleotides are TGTGCCAGTAGTACTCAGGGGAATAGCAATCAGCCCCAGCATTTT. Encoded protein: CASSTQGNSNQPQHF.

This clonotype was recorded many times. This chain joins TRBV6-2 or TRBV6-3 and TRBJ2-7; possibly TRBD2 for D (7 bases). Germline V gives CDR1 MNHEY, CDR2 SVGEGT. The CDR3 covers 14 residues. Trimming removed 4 bases from V and 2 bases from J, with 12 bases in between. CDR3 sequence reads: CASSLDGGPYEQYF. CDR3 coding DNA: TGTGCCAGCAGTTTGGACGGGGGGCCCTACGAGCAGTACTTC.

This clonotype was counted a few times. V gene TRBV19 combines with J gene TRBJ1-2, with D perhaps TRBD1 (5 bases). V was shortened by 3 bases and J by 4 bases, with 9 bases between the two germline ends. Germline CDR1 LNHDA, CDR2 SQIVND (reference sequence). The CDR3 runs to 13 residues. The CDR3 DNA sequence: TGTGCCAGTAGTATGGGGCGCCCCTATGGCTACACCTTC. As protein: CASSMGRPYGYTF.

Ten or more counts support this clonotype. The chain couples TRBV7-2 to TRBJ1-1; tentatively, D is TRBD1 (5 bases). V was shortened by 1 base and J by 4 bases, with 10 bases between the two germline ends. CDR3 size: 14 residues. Germline values: CDR1 SGHTA, CDR2 FQGNSA. CDR3 residues: CASSLGWGGTEAFF. In nucleotides, the CDR3 is TGTGCCAGCAGCTTAGGCTGGGGCGGCACTGAAGCTTTCTTT.

At least ten counts were recorded for this clonotype. This CDR3 is CASSPTTGDYGYTF. The CDR3 DNA is TGTGCCAGCAGCCCTACGACAGGAGACTATGGCTACACCTTC. The V and J genes are TRBV7-2 and TRBJ1-2, with a possible D match to TRBD1 (6 bases). In germline, CDR1 is SGHTA, CDR2 FQGNSA. V was shortened by 5 bases and J by 3 bases, with 13 bases between the two germline ends. CDR3 length equals 14 residues.

This clonotype has more than one count but fewer than ten. The chain recombines TRBV11-2 with TRBJ2-2; either TRBD1 or TRBD2 may fit D (5 bases each). V was clipped by 0 bases and J by 5 bases, with 7 bases between them. Looked up from germline, CDR1 is SGHAT and CDR2 is FQNNGV. The CDR3 loop spans 14 amino acids. The CDR3 DNA reads TGTGCCAGCAGCTTAGAGAGGGGAACCGGGGAGCTGTTTTTT. Protein: CASSLERGTGELFF.

This clonotype came up a few times. The chain uses TRBV3-1 and TRBJ1-1; D not certain. Looked up from germline, CDR1 is LGHDT and CDR2 is YNNKEL (reference sequence). This CDR3 region has 15 residues. V was trimmed by 4 bases and J by 0 bases, leaving 12 bases between them. The CDR3 region has the DNA TGTGCCAGCAGCCCCAGCGGACGGGTGAACACTGAAGCTTTCTTT. Amino acids: CASSPSGRVNTEAFF. The complete variable domain, with remaining parts taken from reference TRBV3-1 and TRBJ1-1, reads DTAVSQTPKYLVTQMGNDKSIKCEQNLGHDTMYWYKQDSKKFLKIMFSYNNKELIINETVPNRFSPKSPDKAHLNLHINSLELGDSAVYFCASSPSGRVNTEAFFGQGTRLTVV.

Note on this clonotype: A read error may explain this, as a much larger clone is one base away. This sequence joins TRBV7-9 and TRBJ1-6; D gene uncertain. CDR3 size: 16 residues. CDR1 SEHNR and CDR2 FQNEAQ come from the germline V gene (reference sequence). The CDR3 sequence: CVSSVGMGMDNSPLHF. CDR3 sequence (DNA): TGTGTCAGCAGCGTGGGAATGGGGATGGATAATTCACCCCTCCACTTT.

This clonotype has at least ten counts. V and J are TRBV11-2 and TRBJ2-3, with D hard to call. CDR1 SGHAT and CDR2 FQNNGV come from the germline V gene. This CDR3 has 15 amino acids. Deletions cut 2 bases from V and 0 bases from J, with 9 bases between. For the CDR3, the DNA is TGTGCCAGCAGCTTAATTTCTGGGAGCACAGATACGCAGTATTTT. It codes for CASSLISGSTDTQYF. The full variable domain, rest sourced from reference TRBV11-2 and TRBJ2-3, is EAGVAQSPRYKIIEKRQSVAFWCNPISGHATLYWYQQILGQGPKLLIQFQNNGVVDDSQLPKDRFSAERLKGVDSTLKIQPAKLEDSAVYLCASSLISGSTDTQYFGPGTRLTVL.

Only a few counts were recorded for this clonotype. This chain connects TRBV6-2 or TRBV6-3 to TRBJ1-1; the match to TRBD1 covers 8 bases. The CDR3 runs 13 residues. The ends lost 2 bases at V and 5 bases at J; junction bases unmatched: 1. CDR1 is MNHEY, CDR2 SVGEGT, per germline. The DNA of the CDR3 is TGTGCCAGCAGTTACCGGGACAGGACTGAAGCTTTCTTT. It encodes CASSYRDRTEAFF.

This clonotype was counted only a few times. V usage is TRBV6-5 and J usage is TRBJ2-4, with D perhaps given as TRBD1 or TRBD2 (5 bases each). Germline V gene data show CDR1 as MNHEY and CDR2 as SVGAGI. This CDR3 contains 14 residues. Trimming cost V 5 bases and J 2 bases, with 10 bases left between them. The CDR3 is CASSPGGPKNIQYF. The CDR3 nucleotides read TGTGCCAGCAGTCCTGGGGGTCCCAAAAACATTCAGTACTTC.

Many counts were recorded for this clonotype. The chain is built from TRBV7-9 and TRBJ1-2; no firm D call. The V gene's germline CDR1 is SEHNR and CDR2 FQNEAQ (reference sequence). The CDR3 contains 10 residues. Deletions cut 3 bases from V and 8 bases from J, with 4 bases between. CDR3 amino acids: CASSLRGYTF. The DNA for the CDR3 is TGTGCCAGCAGCTTGAGAGGCTACACCTTC. Full variable domain (remainder filled in from reference TRBV7-9 and TRBJ1-2): DTGVSQNPRHKITKRGQNVTFRCDPISEHNRLYWYRQTLGQGPEFLTYFQNEAQLEKSRLLSDRFSAERPKGSFSTLEIQRTEQGDSAMYLCASSLRGYTFGSGTRLTVV.

V gene TRBV29-1 combines with J gene TRBJ2-5, with TRBD1 as a possible D gene (6 bases). Germline CDR1 is SQVTM and CDR2 is ANQGSEA. V was shortened by 4 bases and J by 3 bases, with 9 bases between the two germline ends. CDR3 size: 12 residues. The CDR3 protein is CSVGEGEETQYF. CDR3 sequence (DNA): TGCAGCGTTGGAGAGGGGGAAGAGACCCAGTACTTC.

There are many counts of this clonotype. This rearrangement joins TRBV7-8 to TRBJ1-3; unclear D gene. The V and J ends lost 0 bases and 5 bases respectively, with 8 bases between them. Per germline, CDR1 SGHVS and CDR2 FQNEAQ. The CDR3 sequence is 14 residues long. CDR3 bases: TGTGCCAGCAGCTTAGCGCTTGTCCGAAACACCATATATTTT. Translated: CASSLALVRNTIYF.

On this clonotype: The junction departs from the called germline gene at one end, perhaps through a read error. The rearrangement links TRBV28 to TRBJ2-3, with a tentative D call TRBD2 (7 bases). The CDR3 runs 14 residues. Germline V gives CDR1 MDHEN, CDR2 SYDVKM. The CDR3 sequence: CVSRKGGLTDTQYF. CDR3 in DNA: TGTGTCAGCAGAAAGGGGGGGCTGACAGATACGCAGTATTTT.

This clonotype was seen ten or more times. This chain connects TRBV5-6 to TRBJ1-6, with D possibly TRBD1 on 5 matching bases. V was cut by 3 bases and J by 11 bases, with 18 bases left in between. The germline V gene has CDR1 SGHDT and CDR2 YYEEEE. The CDR3 has 15 residues. Here the CDR3 reads CASSSTGVWSPPLHF. As DNA, the CDR3 is TGTGCCAGCAGCTCGACGGGGGTATGGTCCCCACCCCTCCACTTT.

In this sample, this clonotype turned up many times. The chain carries TRBV24-1 and TRBJ2-7, with D perhaps being TRBD1 or TRBD2 (5 bases each). V was trimmed by 1 base and J by 6 bases, leaving 9 bases between them. Germline lookup yields CDR1 KGHDR and CDR2 SFDVKD. This CDR3 region has 13 residues. CDR3 bases: TGTGCCACCAGTGATTTTGAGGGGAGCGAGCAGTACTTC. It is translated as CATSDFEGSEQYF.

This clonotype occurred many times. The CDR3 DNA reads TGTGCCAGCAGTCGCGGGGAGGGCAATCAGCCCCAGCATTTT. This sequence encodes CASSRGEGNQPQHF. This chain links TRBV6-4 with TRBJ1-5; D uncertain. This CDR3 contains 14 residues. The germline V gene encodes CDR1 MRHNA and CDR2 SNTAGT. Trimming left V 5 bases short and J 2 bases short, with 10 bases between.

This clonotype was detected a few times. The chain has TRBV2 and TRBJ2-5, with TRBD1 matching 10 bases. Germline V lookup: CDR1 SNHLY, CDR2 FYNNEI. This CDR3 is built from 14 residues. The V and J ends lost 6 bases and 4 bases, in that order; junction bases with no gene match: 5. The CDR3, as DNA: TGTGCCAGCAGCGCGACAGGGGGCGTAGAGACCCAGTACTTC. Its protein product is CASSATGGVETQYF.

The chain combines TRBV7-2 with TRBJ2-6; D is uncertain. The V and J ends lost 5 bases and 0 bases respectively, with 5 bases between them. This CDR3 spans 14 amino acids. The germline V gene has CDR1 SGHTA and CDR2 FQGNSA. The CDR3 DNA follows: TGTGCCAGCAGCCTTCCCTCTGGGGCCAACGTCCTGACTTTC. This encodes CASSLPSGANVLTF.

This clonotype appeared many times. The J gene is TRBJ2-3, the V gene TRBV18, with D uncertain. The V gene lost 0 bases and the J gene lost 10 bases, with 11 bases spanning the gap. Germline V gene lookup returns CDR1 KGHSH and CDR2 LQKENI. This CDR3 contains 13 residues. The CDR3 coding sequence is TGTGCCAGCTCACCACCCGCCCTAAACGCGCAGTATTTT. Its protein is CASSPPALNAQYF.

In its sample, this clonotype was seen many times. The chain combines TRBV28 with TRBJ2-2; 9 positions agree with TRBD1. CDR1 is MDHEN and CDR2 is SYDVKM in the germline V gene. J lost 7 bases, V lost 2 bases, and 8 bases had no gene match. The CDR3 runs to 16 residues. The CDR3: CASSLASDRGIGELFF. The CDR3 DNA follows: TGTGCCAGCAGTTTAGCCTCCGACAGGGGGATCGGGGAGCTGTTTTTT.

V is TRBV19 and J is TRBJ1-2, with D unresolved. Germline V gene sequence: CDR1 LNHDA, CDR2 SQIVND (reference sequence). V lost 5 bases, J lost 3 bases, and 13 bases lay in between. The CDR3 length is 14 residues. DNA of the CDR3: TGTGCCAGTAGTGGCGCCCAGTTTTACTATGGCTACACCTTC. Amino acid sequence: CASSGAQFYYGYTF.

This clonotype was counted at least ten times. The chain employs TRBV12-3 or TRBV12-4 and TRBJ1-5, with D perhaps TRBD1 (5 bases). The CDR3 is 15 amino acids. V gave up 2 bases and J gave up 2 bases, with 10 bases separating them. This CDR3 reads CASSLIGGGNQPQHF. The CDR3 nucleotides read TGTGCCAGCAGTTTAATCGGGGGTGGCAATCAGCCCCAGCATTTT.

This clonotype has at least ten counts. V and J are TRBV6-4 and TRBJ2-2; D is tentatively TRBD1 or TRBD2 (5 bases each). V was cut by 5 bases and J by 5 bases, with 9 bases left in between. The CDR3 runs to 13 residues. Germline V gene sequence: CDR1 MRHNA, CDR2 SNTAGT. The CDR3 spells CASSQGETGELFF. CDR3 bases: TGTGCCAGCAGTCAGGGAGAGACCGGGGAGCTGTTTTTT.

This clonotype was detected ten times or more. The chain carries TRBV4-3 and TRBJ2-7; the match to TRBD2 covers 9 bases. Germline V gene sequence: CDR1 LGHNA, CDR2 YSLEER. Unmatched junction bases numbered 2, after V lost 0 bases and J lost 2 bases. CDR3 size: 15 residues. The CDR3 loop reads CASSQESSGAYEQYF. DNA for the CDR3: TGCGCCAGCAGCCAAGAATCTAGCGGGGCCTACGAGCAGTACTTC.